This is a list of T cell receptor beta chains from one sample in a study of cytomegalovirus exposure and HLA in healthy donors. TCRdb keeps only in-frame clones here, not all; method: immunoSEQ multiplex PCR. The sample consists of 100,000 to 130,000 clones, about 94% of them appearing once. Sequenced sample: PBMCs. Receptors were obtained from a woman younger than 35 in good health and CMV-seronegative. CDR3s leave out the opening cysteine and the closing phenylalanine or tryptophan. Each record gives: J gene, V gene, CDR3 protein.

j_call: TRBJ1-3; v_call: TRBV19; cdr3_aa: ASNTPGQGARGNTIY
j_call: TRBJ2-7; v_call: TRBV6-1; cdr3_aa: ASSEAPAYEQY
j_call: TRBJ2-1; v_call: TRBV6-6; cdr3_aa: ASKSPGHPYNEQF
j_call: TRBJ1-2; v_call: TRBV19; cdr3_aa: ATSMAGGLYGYT
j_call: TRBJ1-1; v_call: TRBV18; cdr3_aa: ASSRDSLNTEAF
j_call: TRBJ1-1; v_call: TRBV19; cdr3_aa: ASSILASMNTEAF
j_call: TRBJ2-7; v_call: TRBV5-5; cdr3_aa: ASSWAGTVGEQY
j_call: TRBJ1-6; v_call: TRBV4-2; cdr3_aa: ASSSSYNSPLH
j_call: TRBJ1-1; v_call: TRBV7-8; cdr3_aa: ASSLTSTGAEAF
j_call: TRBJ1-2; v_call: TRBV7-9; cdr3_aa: ASSLVGGEVWRNYGYT
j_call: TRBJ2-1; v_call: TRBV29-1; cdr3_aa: SVVGTHSYNEQF
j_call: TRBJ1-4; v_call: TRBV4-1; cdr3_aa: ASSHPFPQGGEKLF
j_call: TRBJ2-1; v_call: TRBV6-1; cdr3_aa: ASSEEVAGGYNEQF
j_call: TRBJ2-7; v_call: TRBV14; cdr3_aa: ASSQVRTGRLDEQY
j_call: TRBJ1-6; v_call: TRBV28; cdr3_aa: ASSPLYNRGYNSPLH
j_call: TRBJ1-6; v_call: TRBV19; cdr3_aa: ASKDSLISPLH
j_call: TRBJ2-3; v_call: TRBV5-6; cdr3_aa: ASRSTGGEFIDTQY
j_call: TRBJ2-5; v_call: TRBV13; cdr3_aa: ASSLVAGGLQETQY